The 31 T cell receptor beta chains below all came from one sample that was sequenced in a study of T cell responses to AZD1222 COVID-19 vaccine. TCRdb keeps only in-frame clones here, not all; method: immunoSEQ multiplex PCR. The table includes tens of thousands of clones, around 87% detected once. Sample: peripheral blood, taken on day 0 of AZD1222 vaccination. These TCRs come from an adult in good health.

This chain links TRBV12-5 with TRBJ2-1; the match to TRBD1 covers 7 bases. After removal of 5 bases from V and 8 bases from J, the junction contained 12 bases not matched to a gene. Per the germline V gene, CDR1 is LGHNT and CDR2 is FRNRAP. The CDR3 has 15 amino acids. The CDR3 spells CASGNRGFRGDEQFF. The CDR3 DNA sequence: TGTGCTAGTGGTAACAGGGGTTTCCGGGGCGATGAGCAGTTCTTC.

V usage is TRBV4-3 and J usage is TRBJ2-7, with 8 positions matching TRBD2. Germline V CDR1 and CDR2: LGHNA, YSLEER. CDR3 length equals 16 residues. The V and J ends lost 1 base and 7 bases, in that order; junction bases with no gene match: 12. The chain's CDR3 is CASSQGAGGGPAEQYF. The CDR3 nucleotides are TGCGCCAGCAGCCAAGGGGCTGGCGGGGGGCCCGCTGAGCAGTACTTC.

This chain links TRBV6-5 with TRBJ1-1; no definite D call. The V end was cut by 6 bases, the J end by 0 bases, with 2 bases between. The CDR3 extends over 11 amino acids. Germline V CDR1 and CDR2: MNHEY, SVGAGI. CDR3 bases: TGTGCCAGCAGAATGAACACTGAAGCTTTCTTT. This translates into CASRMNTEAFF.

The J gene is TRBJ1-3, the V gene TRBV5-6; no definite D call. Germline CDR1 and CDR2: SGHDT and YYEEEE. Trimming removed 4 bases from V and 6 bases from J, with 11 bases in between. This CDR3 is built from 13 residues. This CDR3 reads CASSLDPINTIYF. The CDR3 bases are TGTGCCAGCAGCCTCGACCCTATAAACACCATATATTTT.

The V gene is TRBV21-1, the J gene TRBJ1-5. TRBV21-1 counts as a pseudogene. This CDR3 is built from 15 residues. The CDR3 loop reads CASSTRGTYNQPQHF. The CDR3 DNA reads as TGTGCCAGCAGCACCCGGGGGACCTACAATCAGCCCCAGCATTTT.

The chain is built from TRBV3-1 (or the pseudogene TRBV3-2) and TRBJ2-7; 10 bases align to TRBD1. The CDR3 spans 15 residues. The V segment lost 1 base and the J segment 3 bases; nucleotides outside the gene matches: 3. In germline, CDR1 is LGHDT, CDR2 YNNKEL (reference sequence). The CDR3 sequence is CASSQGRDRGYEQYF. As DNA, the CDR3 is TGTGCCAGCAGCCAAGGACGGGACAGGGGCTACGAGCAGTACTTC.

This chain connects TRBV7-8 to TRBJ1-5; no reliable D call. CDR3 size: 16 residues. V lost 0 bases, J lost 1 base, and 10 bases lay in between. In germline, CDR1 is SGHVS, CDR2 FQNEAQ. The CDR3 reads CASSLAAGLSNQPQHF. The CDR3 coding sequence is TGTGCCAGCAGCTTAGCAGCCGGGCTCAGCAATCAGCCCCAGCATTTT.

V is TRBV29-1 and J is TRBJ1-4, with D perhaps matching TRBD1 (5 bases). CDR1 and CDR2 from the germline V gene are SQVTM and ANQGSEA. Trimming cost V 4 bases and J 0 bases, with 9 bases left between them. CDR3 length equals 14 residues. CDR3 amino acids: CSVGGGPTNEKLFF. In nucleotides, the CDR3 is TGCAGCGTTGGGGGCGGGCCAACTAATGAAAAACTGTTTTTT. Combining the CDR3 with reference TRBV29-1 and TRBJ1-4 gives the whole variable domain SAVISQKPSRDICQRGTSLTIQCQVDSQVTMMFWYRQQPGQSLTLIATANQGSEATYESGFVIDKFPISRPNLTFSTLTVSNMSPEDSSIYLCSVGGGPTNEKLFFGSGTQLSVL.

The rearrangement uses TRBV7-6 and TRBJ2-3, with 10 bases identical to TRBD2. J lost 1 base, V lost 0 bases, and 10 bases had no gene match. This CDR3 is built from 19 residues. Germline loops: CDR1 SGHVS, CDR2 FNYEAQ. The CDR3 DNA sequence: TGTGCCAGCAGCTTAGCGCCCAGCGGGGGGGCCAGTGGCACAGATACGCAGTATTTT. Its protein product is CASSLAPSGGASGTDTQYF. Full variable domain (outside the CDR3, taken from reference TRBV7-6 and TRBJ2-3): GAGVSQSPRYKVTKRGQDVALRCDPISGHVSLYWYRQALGQGPEFLTYFNYEAQQDKSGLPNDRFSAERPEGSISTLTIQRTEQRDSAMYRCASSLAPSGGASGTDTQYFGPGTRLTVL.

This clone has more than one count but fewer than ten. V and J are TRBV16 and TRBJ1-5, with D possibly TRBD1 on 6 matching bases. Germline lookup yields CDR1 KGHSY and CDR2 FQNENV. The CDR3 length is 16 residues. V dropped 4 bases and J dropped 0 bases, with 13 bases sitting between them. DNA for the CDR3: TGTGCCAGCAGCCGACAGGACGGGTATAGCAATCAGCCCCAGCATTTT. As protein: CASSRQDGYSNQPQHF.

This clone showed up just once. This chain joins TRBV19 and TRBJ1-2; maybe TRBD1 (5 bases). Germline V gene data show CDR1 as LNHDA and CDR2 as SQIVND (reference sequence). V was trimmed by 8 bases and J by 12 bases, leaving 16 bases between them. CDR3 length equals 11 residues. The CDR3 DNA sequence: TGTGCCAGTTCAACAGGAGTTAGCAACACCTTC. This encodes CASSTGVSNTF.

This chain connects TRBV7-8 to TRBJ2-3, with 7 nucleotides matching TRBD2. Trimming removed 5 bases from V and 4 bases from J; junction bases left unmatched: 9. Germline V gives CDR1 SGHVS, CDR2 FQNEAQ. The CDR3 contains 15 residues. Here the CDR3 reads CASSKRLARPDTQYF. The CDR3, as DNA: TGTGCCAGCAGCAAGCGACTAGCCCGGCCAGATACGCAGTATTTT.

The CDR3 DNA is TGTGCCAGCAAAGGAGCGGGGGCCTCGAACACCGGGGAGCTGTTTTTT. Translated: CASKGAGASNTGELFF. The J gene is TRBJ2-2, the V gene TRBV7-9, with 8 bases that match TRBD2. Germline CDR1 is SEHNR and CDR2 is FQNEAQ (reference sequence). The V and J ends lost 7 bases and 0 bases, in that order; junction bases with no gene match: 7. CDR3 length: 16 residues.

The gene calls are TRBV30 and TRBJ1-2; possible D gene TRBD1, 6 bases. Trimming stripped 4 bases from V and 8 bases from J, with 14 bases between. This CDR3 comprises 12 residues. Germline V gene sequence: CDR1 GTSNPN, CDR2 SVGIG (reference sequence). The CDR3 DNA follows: TGTGCCTGGACCGCGGGGGGGCGCGGCTACACCTTC. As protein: CAWTAGGRGYTF.

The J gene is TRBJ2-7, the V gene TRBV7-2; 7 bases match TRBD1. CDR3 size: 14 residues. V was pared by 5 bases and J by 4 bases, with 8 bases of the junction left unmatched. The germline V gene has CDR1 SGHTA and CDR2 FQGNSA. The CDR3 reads CASSDRQGTYEQYF. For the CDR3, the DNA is TGTGCCAGCAGCGACCGACAGGGAACATACGAGCAGTACTTC. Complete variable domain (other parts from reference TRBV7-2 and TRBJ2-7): GAGVSQSPSNKVTEKGKDVELRCDPISGHTALYWYRQSLGQGLEFLIYFQGNSAPDKSGLPSDRFSAERTGGSVSTLTIQRTQQEDSAVYLCASSDRQGTYEQYFGPGTRLTVT.

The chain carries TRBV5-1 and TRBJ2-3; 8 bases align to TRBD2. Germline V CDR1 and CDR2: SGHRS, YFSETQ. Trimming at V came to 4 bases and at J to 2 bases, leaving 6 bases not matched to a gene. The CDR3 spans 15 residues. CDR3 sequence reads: CASSAAGDPTDTQYF. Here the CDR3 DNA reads TGCGCCAGCAGCGCAGCGGGGGACCCCACAGATACGCAGTATTTT.

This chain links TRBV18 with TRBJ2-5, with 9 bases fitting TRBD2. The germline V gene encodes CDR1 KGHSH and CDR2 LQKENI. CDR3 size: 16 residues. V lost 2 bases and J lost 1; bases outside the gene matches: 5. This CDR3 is CASSPRSGGPQETQYF. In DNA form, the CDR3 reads TGTGCCAGCTCACCAAGGAGCGGGGGGCCCCAAGAGACCCAGTACTTC. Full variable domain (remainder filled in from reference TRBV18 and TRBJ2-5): NAGVMQNPRHLVRRRGQEARLRCSPMKGHSHVYWYRQLPEEGLKFMVYLQKENIIDESGMPKERFSAEFPKEGPSILRIQQVVRGDSAAYFCASSPRSGGPQETQYFGPGTRLLVL.

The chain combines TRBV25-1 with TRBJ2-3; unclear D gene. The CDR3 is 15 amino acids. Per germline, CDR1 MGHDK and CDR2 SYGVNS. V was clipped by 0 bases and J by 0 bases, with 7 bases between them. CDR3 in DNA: TGTGCCAGCAGTGAATATTACCACAGCACAGATACGCAGTATTTT. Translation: CASSEYYHSTDTQYF.

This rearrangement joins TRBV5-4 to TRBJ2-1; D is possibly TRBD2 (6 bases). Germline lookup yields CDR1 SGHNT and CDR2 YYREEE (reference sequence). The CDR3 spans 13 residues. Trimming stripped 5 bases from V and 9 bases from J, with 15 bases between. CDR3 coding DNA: TGTGCCAGCAGATTTGGCGGGGATGGTGAGCAGTTCTTC. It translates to CASRFGGDGEQFF.

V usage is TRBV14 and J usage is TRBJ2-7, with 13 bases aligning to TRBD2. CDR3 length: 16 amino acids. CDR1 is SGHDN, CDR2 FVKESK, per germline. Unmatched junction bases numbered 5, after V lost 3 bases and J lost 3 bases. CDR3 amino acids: CASSHIGTSGVYEQYF. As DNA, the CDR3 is TGTGCCAGCAGCCACATCGGGACTAGCGGGGTCTACGAGCAGTACTTC.

In nucleotides, the CDR3 is TGTGTCCGGGGGCGAGGACAAGAGACCCAGTACTTC. Its protein product is CVRGRGQETQYF. The V and J genes are TRBV6-4 and TRBJ2-5; D is tentatively TRBD1 or TRBD2 (6 bases each). The CDR3 consists of 12 residues. The germline V gene encodes CDR1 MRHNA and CDR2 SNTAGT.

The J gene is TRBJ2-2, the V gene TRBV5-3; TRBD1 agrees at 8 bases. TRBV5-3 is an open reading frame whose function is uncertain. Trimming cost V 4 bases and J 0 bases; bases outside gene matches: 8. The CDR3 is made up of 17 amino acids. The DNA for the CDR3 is TGTGCCAGAAGCCGAATATACAGGGGGACGAACACCGGGGAGCTGTTTTTT. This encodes CARSRIYRGTNTGELFF.

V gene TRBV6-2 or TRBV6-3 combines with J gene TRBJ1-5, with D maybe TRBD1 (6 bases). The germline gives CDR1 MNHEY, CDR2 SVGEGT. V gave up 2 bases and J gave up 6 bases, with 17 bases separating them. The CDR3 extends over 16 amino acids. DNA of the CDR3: TGTGCCAGCAGTTACCCCATCGCGCAGGGGAGTCAGCCCCAGCATTTT. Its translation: CASSYPIAQGSQPQHF.

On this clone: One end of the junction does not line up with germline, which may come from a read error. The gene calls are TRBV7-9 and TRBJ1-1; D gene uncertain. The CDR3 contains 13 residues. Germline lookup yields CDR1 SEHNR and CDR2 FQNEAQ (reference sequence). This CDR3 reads CASSPPLGTKAFF. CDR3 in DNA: TGTGCCAGCAGCCCCCCTCTGGGCACTAAAGCTTTCTTT.

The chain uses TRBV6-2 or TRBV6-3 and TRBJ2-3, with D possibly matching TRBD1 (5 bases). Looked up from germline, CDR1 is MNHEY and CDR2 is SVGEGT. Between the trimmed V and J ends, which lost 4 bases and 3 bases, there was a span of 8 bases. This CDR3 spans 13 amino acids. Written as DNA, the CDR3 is TGTGCCAGCAGTTGGCAGGGTACAGATACGCAGTATTTT. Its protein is CASSWQGTDTQYF.

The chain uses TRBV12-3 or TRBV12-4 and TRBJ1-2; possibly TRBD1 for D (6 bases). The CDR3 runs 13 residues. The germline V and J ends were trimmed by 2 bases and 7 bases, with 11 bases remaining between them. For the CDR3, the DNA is TGTGCCAGCAGTTTACGGACAGTACTTGGCTACACCTTC. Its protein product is CASSLRTVLGYTF.

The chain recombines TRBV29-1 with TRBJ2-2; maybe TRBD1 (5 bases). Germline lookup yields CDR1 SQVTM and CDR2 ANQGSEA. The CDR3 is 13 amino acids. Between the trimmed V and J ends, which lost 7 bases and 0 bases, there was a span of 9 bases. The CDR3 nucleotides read TGCAGCGCTGACAGACCGAACACCGGGGAGCTGTTTTTT. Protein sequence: CSADRPNTGELFF.

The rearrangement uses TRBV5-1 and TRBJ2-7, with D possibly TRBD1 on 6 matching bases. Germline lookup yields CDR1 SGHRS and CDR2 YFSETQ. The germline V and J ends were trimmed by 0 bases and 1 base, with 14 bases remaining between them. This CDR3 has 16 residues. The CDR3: CASSLVWGLRSYEQYF. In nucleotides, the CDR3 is TGCGCCAGCAGCTTGGTGTGGGGGCTTAGGTCCTACGAGCAGTACTTC.

CDR3 sequence reads: CASSQDGQAYLNQPQHF. The CDR3 DNA follows: TGCGCCAGCAGCCAAGATGGGCAGGCCTACCTCAATCAGCCCCAGCATTTT. This rearrangement joins TRBV4-1 to TRBJ1-5; D remains ambiguous. Germline V gene lookup returns CDR1 MGHRA and CDR2 YSYEKL. V was trimmed by 0 bases and J by 3 bases, leaving 15 bases between them. CDR3 length: 17 residues.

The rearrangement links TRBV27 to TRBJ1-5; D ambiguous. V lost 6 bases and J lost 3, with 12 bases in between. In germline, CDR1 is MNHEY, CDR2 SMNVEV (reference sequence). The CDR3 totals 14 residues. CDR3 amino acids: CASRNLGNNQPQHF. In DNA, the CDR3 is TGTGCCAGCAGAAATTTAGGGAACAATCAGCCCCAGCATTTT.

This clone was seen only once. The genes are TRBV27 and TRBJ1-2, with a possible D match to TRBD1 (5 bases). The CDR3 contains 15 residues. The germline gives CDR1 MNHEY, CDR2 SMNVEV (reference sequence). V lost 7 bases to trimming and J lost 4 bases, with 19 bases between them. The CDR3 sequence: CASKGAGKLGYGYTF. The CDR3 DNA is TGTGCCAGCAAAGGGGCAGGGAAGCTCGGCTATGGCTACACCTTC.